These 23 T cell receptor beta chains were all obtained from the same sample, sequenced in a study of blood T cell repertoires in COVID-19. TCRdb's copy holds only in-frame clones and misses some; the assay was immunoSEQ multiplex PCR. The table shows about 49,000 clones, with 85% to 90% occurring only once. Source material: peripheral blood. The receptors come from a middle-aged man with active COVID-19.

This chain connects TRBV28 to TRBJ2-6; a possible D gene is TRBD2 (7 bases). V lost 8 bases to trimming and J lost 10 bases, with 21 bases between them. The CDR3 is made up of 15 amino acids. CDR1 and CDR2 (germline): MDHEN, SYDVKM. The DNA of the CDR3 is TGTGCCAGCCGGAGTGGGGGGGGGCCCCAGAACGTCCTGACTTTC. Translating gives CASRSGGGPQNVLTF. Full variable domain (outside the CDR3, taken from reference TRBV28 and TRBJ2-6): DVKVTQSSRYLVKRTGEKVFLECVQDMDHENMFWYRQDPGLGLRLIYFSYDVKMKEKGDIPEGYSVSREKKERFSLILESASTNQTSMYLCASRSGGGPQNVLTFGAGSRLTVL.

The J gene is TRBJ2-5, the V gene TRBV28; 10 bases are a match to TRBD2. The CDR3 extends over 16 amino acids. Trimming at V came to 2 bases and at J to 1 base, leaving 4 bases not matched to a gene. Per the germline V gene, CDR1 is MDHEN and CDR2 is SYDVKM. CDR3 loop: CASSLAEREGQETQYF. The CDR3 DNA reads TGTGCCAGCAGTTTAGCGGAGCGGGAGGGCCAAGAGACCCAGTACTTC.

The chain joins TRBV7-9 to TRBJ1-6; no definite D call. Germline assignment: CDR1 SEHNR and CDR2 FQNEAQ (reference sequence). Deletions cut 5 bases from V and 8 bases from J, with 10 bases between. The CDR3 loop spans 13 amino acids. The CDR3 reads CASSPVHDSPLHF. The CDR3 DNA sequence: TGTGCCAGCAGCCCAGTTCATGATTCACCCCTCCACTTT.

This rearrangement joins TRBV19 to TRBJ2-3; D might be TRBD1 (5 bases). This CDR3 has 15 residues. Trimming stripped 4 bases from V and 0 bases from J, with 11 bases between. Per the germline V gene, CDR1 is LNHDA and CDR2 is SQIVND (reference sequence). The CDR3 sequence is CASSTHRFSTDTQYF. The CDR3 DNA reads TGTGCCAGTAGTACACACAGGTTTAGCACAGATACGCAGTATTTT.

The CDR3 region has the DNA TGTGCCAGCAGTTTATTGGCCGAGCCCCAGCATTTT. It encodes CASSLLAEPQHF. The rearrangement uses TRBV12-3 or TRBV12-4 and TRBJ1-5; D gene uncertain. Trimming took off 2 bases at V and 8 bases at J, with 7 bases between the two ends. The CDR3 is 12 residues long.

This chain links TRBV28 with TRBJ1-4, with D unclear. Per the germline V gene, CDR1 is MDHEN and CDR2 is SYDVKM. The ends were cut back, 2 bases at V and 0 bases at J, with 10 bases in the middle. The CDR3 length is 16 residues. CDR3 region: CASSLTQPTTNEKLFF. CDR3 in DNA: TGTGCCAGCAGTTTAACACAGCCTACAACTAATGAAAAACTGTTTTTT.

The rearrangement uses TRBV6-5 and TRBJ1-6; D not resolved. There are 13 residues in the CDR3. Germline V gene sequence: CDR1 MNHEY, CDR2 SVGAGI. Trimming took off 2 bases at V and 8 bases at J, with 7 bases between the two ends. The CDR3 region is CASSYRVDSPLHF. DNA for the CDR3: TGTGCCAGCAGTTACCGGGTGGATTCACCCCTCCACTTT.

The chain couples TRBV5-5 to TRBJ2-2; 7 nucleotides match TRBD2. CDR1 and CDR2 from the germline V gene are SGHKS and YYEKEE (reference sequence). The CDR3 extends over 17 amino acids. V dropped 0 bases and J dropped 0; count of bases not matched to a gene: 5. Written as DNA, the CDR3 is TGTGCCAGCAGCTTGGCCGTGGGAGGGACGAACACCGGGGAGCTGTTTTTT. Its translation: CASSLAVGGTNTGELFF.

The V call is TRBV4-1, the J call TRBJ1-2, with D uncertain. This CDR3 has 15 amino acids. With 0 bases removed from V and 4 bases from J, the gap between germline ends came to 12 bases. Germline V lookup: CDR1 MGHRA, CDR2 YSYEKL. CDR3 bases: TGCGCCAGCAGCCAAGAATGGGCAGTACCCTATGGCTACACCTTC. Its translation is CASSQEWAVPYGYTF.

The rearrangement links TRBV18 to TRBJ2-1, with 14 positions matching TRBD2. CDR1 and CDR2 (germline): KGHSH, LQKENI. J was trimmed by 10 bases and V by 5 bases; bases with no gene match: 10. The CDR3 has 16 amino acids. CDR3 amino acids: CASSTQGLAGVREQFF. The DNA for the CDR3 is TGTGCCAGCTCAACCCAGGGACTAGCGGGAGTCAGGGAGCAGTTCTTC. Looking up the rest from reference TRBV18 and TRBJ2-1 gives the full variable domain: NAGVMQNPRHLVRRRGQEARLRCSPMKGHSHVYWYRQLPEEGLKFMVYLQKENIIDESGMPKERFSAEFPKEGPSILRIQQVVRGDSAAYFCASSTQGLAGVREQFFGPGTRLTVL.

The V and J genes are TRBV24-1 and TRBJ2-1; TRBD1 is a possible D gene (6 bases). Germline V lookup: CDR1 KGHDR, CDR2 SFDVKD. V shed 5 bases and J shed 0 bases, with 10 bases lying between them. The CDR3 loop spans 15 amino acids. The CDR3 DNA reads as TGTGCCACCAGTGTACAGGACAGCTCCTACAATGAGCAGTTCTTC. Its translation: CATSVQDSSYNEQFF.

The V gene is TRBV6-5, the J gene TRBJ1-2; D unclear. Trimming pared 7 bases from V and 1 base from J, leaving 16 bases between. The CDR3 has 15 amino acids. The germline CDR1 and CDR2 sequences are MNHEY and SVGAGI. The CDR3 region is CASTGEGRDNYGYTF. The CDR3, as DNA: TGTGCCAGCACTGGGGAGGGTCGGGATAACTATGGCTACACCTTC.

The V gene is TRBV5-1, the J gene TRBJ2-1, with 8 bases identical to TRBD1. The CDR3 is 14 amino acids. The germline V gene encodes CDR1 SGHRS and CDR2 YFSETQ. V was pared by 5 bases and J by 6 bases, with 7 bases of the junction left unmatched. CDR3 sequence reads: CASSQGQGFNEQFF. The CDR3 nucleotides read TGCGCCAGCAGTCAAGGACAGGGATTCAATGAGCAGTTCTTC.

V is TRBV4-1 and J is TRBJ2-7, with D unclear. Deletions cut 4 bases from V and 2 bases from J, with 12 bases between. Germline-derived CDR1 and CDR2 are MGHRA and YSYEKL. This CDR3 contains 14 residues. The CDR3 coding sequence is TGCGCCAGCAGCCCAGATGACACCGCCTACGAGCAGTACTTC. Translation gives CASSPDDTAYEQYF.

The chain carries TRBV5-4 and TRBJ1-2; no firm D call. Per germline, CDR1 SGHNT and CDR2 YYREEE (reference sequence). Trimming cost V 4 bases and J 7 bases, with 14 bases left between them. CDR3 length: 13 amino acids. DNA for the CDR3: TGTGCCAGCAGCCCCCCGTATTCGGGTGGCTACACCTTC. As protein: CASSPPYSGGYTF.

This clone has a single count. The rearrangement joins TRBV19 to TRBJ2-3; 9 bases match TRBD1. Trimming cost V 5 bases and J 9 bases; bases outside gene matches: 9. Per germline, CDR1 LNHDA and CDR2 SQIVND (reference sequence). CDR3 length: 14 amino acids. For the CDR3, the DNA is TGTGCCAGTAGTGGGGGACAGGGATTTGGGACGCAGTATTTT. Encoded protein: CASSGGQGFGTQYF.

The genes are TRBV5-1 and TRBJ2-1, with D perhaps matching TRBD2 (5 bases). Germline values: CDR1 SGHRS, CDR2 YFSETQ. V was trimmed by 2 bases and J by 1 base, leaving 10 bases between them. This CDR3 is 15 amino acids long. CDR3 nucleotides: TGCGCCAGCAGCTTCGGGGTGGTATCCTACAATGAGCAGTTCTTC. It translates to CASSFGVVSYNEQFF.

The V call is TRBV4-2, the J call TRBJ2-7, with 10 bases aligning to TRBD2. Unmatched junction bases numbered 8, after V lost 4 bases and J lost 2 bases. Germline V CDR1 and CDR2: LGHNA, YNFKEQ. The CDR3 extends over 16 amino acids. The CDR3 reads CASSPFLGLAAYEQYF. CDR3 sequence (DNA): TGTGCCAGCAGCCCGTTTCTAGGACTAGCGGCCTACGAGCAGTACTTC.

In nucleotides, the CDR3 is TGTGCCAGCAGTTTAACTAGCGCGCTCTCCTACGAGCAGTACTTC. Its protein is CASSLTSALSYEQYF. The chain carries TRBV28 and TRBJ2-7; 7 bases are a match to TRBD2. CDR3 length: 15 residues. The V and J ends lost 2 bases and 0 bases, in that order; junction bases with no gene match: 4. The germline gives CDR1 MDHEN, CDR2 SYDVKM.

CDR3 protein: CASSQDATAGGAGFYEQYF. In nucleotides, the CDR3 is TGCGCCAGCAGCCAAGATGCCACCGCTGGGGGGGCAGGGTTCTACGAGCAGTACTTC. The gene calls are TRBV4-1 and TRBJ2-7; possible D gene TRBD2, 7 bases. Trimming removed 0 bases from V and 3 bases from J, with 24 bases in between. The CDR3 is 19 residues long. CDR1 is MGHRA and CDR2 is YSYEKL in the germline V gene.

The V gene is TRBV2, the J gene TRBJ1-3; TRBD1 matches 8 bases. The CDR3 consists of 15 residues. J gave up 4 bases and V 11 bases, and 13 bases lay outside the gene matches. Germline loops: CDR1 SNHLY, CDR2 FYNNEI. As DNA, the CDR3 is TGTGCCGGACAGGGAGTTGGTGGGAACGGAAACACCATATATTTT. Translated: CAGQGVGGNGNTIYF. The full variable domain, rest sourced from reference TRBV2 and TRBJ1-3, is EPEVTQTPSHQVTQMGQEVILRCVPISNHLYFYWYRQILGQKVEFLVSFYNNEISEKSEIFDDQFSVERPDGSNFTLKIRSTKLEDSAMYFCAGQGVGGNGNTIYFGEGSWLTVV.

The V gene is TRBV3-1 (or the pseudogene TRBV3-2), the J gene TRBJ2-5, with D perhaps matching TRBD2 (6 bases). CDR3 size: 19 residues. Trimming pared 2 bases from V and 3 bases from J, leaving 25 bases between. Germline CDR1 LGHDT, CDR2 YNNKEL (reference sequence). The CDR3 loop is CASSQKTPLAPLGEETQYF. The DNA for the CDR3 is TGTGCCAGCAGCCAAAAAACTCCTCTAGCGCCCCTCGGGGAAGAGACCCAGTACTTC.

The rearrangement uses TRBV30 and TRBJ2-3, with 7 nucleotides matching TRBD1. CDR1 is GTSNPN, CDR2 SVGIG, per germline (reference sequence). With V trimmed by 3 bases and J by 1 base, 1 base remained unmatched. There are 13 residues in the CDR3. CDR3 protein: CAWRDRGTDTQYF. CDR3 DNA sequence: TGTGCCTGGAGAGACAGGGGCACAGATACGCAGTATTTT.